This T cell receptor beta chain was recovered during a study of cytomegalovirus exposure and HLA in healthy donors. Per the germline V gene, CDR1 is SGHTS and CDR2 is YDEGEE. With 7 bases clipped from V and 3 bases from J, the junction kept 5 bases outside the gene matches. The CDR3 sequence is 13 residues long. The PCR used 60 Vbeta and 13 Jbeta primers. The data were produced by immunoSEQ multiplex PCR, yet TCRdb's version contains in-frame clones alone and is incomplete. The repertoire consists of some 60,000 clones, with around 86% occurring once and the leading ten covering about 10%. The sample was PBMCs. The rearrangement uses TRBV5-8 and TRBJ1-2; 8 bases line up with TRBD1. The clonotype comes from a female donor in good health and CMV-seronegative. The CDR3 bases are TGTGCCAGCGGGGAGACAGGGGACTATGGCTACACCTTC. Protein sequence: CASGETGDYGYTF.